This TCR beta chain was recorded in a study of blood T cell repertoires in COVID-19. Overall study: Samples of COVID-19 (acute and convalescent) were obtained from the United States, Italy and Spain. PBMCs, B-cell-depleted T cells, or T cells were the source of the cDNA or gDNA that made up the material.

The CDR3 runs 15 residues. Germline lookup yields CDR1 MNHNS and CDR2 SASEGT. In regard to this clone: The junction does not match germline at one end; this may be a read error.

Libraries were prepared by immunoSEQ multiplex PCR; TCRdb keeps only in-frame clonotypes and omits some of them. This sample carries 200,000 to 250,000 clones, under 85% of them seen once, and the ten largest clones take over 4.5%. V gene TRBV6-1 combines with J gene TRBJ2-2; TRBD1 aligns across 10 bases. The clonotype originates from a human donor in a cohort sampled during active COVID-19. The sample taken for sequencing was peripheral blood. Here the CDR3 DNA reads TGTGCCAGCAGCGAAGAGGGACAGGGGAGCGGGGAGCTGTTTTTT. Protein product: CASSEEGQGSGELFF.